The 24 T cell receptor beta chains reported below all come from one sample, sequenced in a study of cytomegalovirus exposure and HLA in healthy donors. The PCR contained 60 Vbeta and 13 Jbeta primers. Clones were read by immunoSEQ multiplex PCR, and TCRdb kept only the in-frame ones, dropping some. The sample's table shows tens of thousands of clones. The sequenced sample was PBMCs. Receptors originate from a man in his fifties in good health and CMV-seropositive.

The chain employs TRBV10-2 and TRBJ2-3; D not certain. V was clipped by 7 bases and J by 2 bases, with 10 bases between them. CDR1 and CDR2 from the germline V gene are WSHSY and SAAADI. This CDR3 region has 13 residues. Here the CDR3 DNA reads TGCGCCAGCATGGAGCCCCCCACAGATACGCAGTATTTT. This codes for CASMEPPTDTQYF.

The genes are TRBV30 and TRBJ2-1, with a weak D call TRBD2 (6 bases). The CDR3 length is 14 residues. The V and J ends lost 0 bases and 7 bases respectively, with 13 bases between them. Germline CDR1 is GTSNPN and CDR2 is SVGIG (reference sequence). The DNA for the CDR3 is TGTGCCTGGAGTGTAGGCGGGATCAGTAATGAGCAGTTCTTC. Translation gives CAWSVGGISNEQFF.

The chain employs TRBV5-4 and TRBJ2-5; D perhaps matches TRBD2 (6 bases). CDR3 length: 19 residues. Germline V CDR1 and CDR2: SGHNT, YYREEE (reference sequence). Trimming cost V 0 bases and J 4 bases, with 25 bases left between them. CDR3 nucleotide sequence: TGTGCCAGCAGCTTGGAGGAGATAAGCCCCGTTGCGGGACTAGAGACCCAGTACTTC. Amino acid sequence: CASSLEEISPVAGLETQYF.

This sequence joins TRBV7-8 and TRBJ2-7; D uncertain. The V end lost 4 bases, the J end lost 1 base, and 8 bases lay between the germline ends. Germline lookup yields CDR1 SGHVS and CDR2 FQNEAQ. The CDR3 runs to 13 residues. CDR3 nucleotide sequence: TGTGCCAGCAGCTACGGTCGATCCTACGAGCAGTACTTC. Residues: CASSYGRSYEQYF.

The rearrangement uses TRBV7-8 and TRBJ2-1, with 10 bases fitting TRBD2. J was trimmed by 4 bases and V by 5 bases; bases with no gene match: 5. Germline lookup yields CDR1 SGHVS and CDR2 FQNEAQ. The CDR3 is made up of 15 amino acids. DNA of the CDR3: TGTGCCAGCAGCCCGGGACTAGCGAATTACAATGAGCAGTTCTTC. Translating it yields CASSPGLANYNEQFF. The whole variable domain, remainder taken from reference TRBV7-8 and TRBJ2-1, is GAGVSQSPRYKVAKRGQDVALRCDPISGHVSLFWYQQALGQGPEFLTYFQNEAQLDKSGLPSDRFFAERPEGSVSTLKIQRTQQEDSAVYLCASSPGLANYNEQFFGPGTRLTVL.

V usage is TRBV9 and J usage is TRBJ2-5; 10 positions match TRBD2. V lost 4 bases and J lost 0; bases outside the gene matches: 12. Per the germline V gene, CDR1 is SGDLS and CDR2 is YYNGEE. The CDR3 is 18 amino acids. The CDR3 DNA sequence: TGTGCCAGCAGCTCTAATCCTAGCGGGAGCCAAAACCAAGAGACCCAGTACTTC. Translating gives CASSSNPSGSQNQETQYF. Combining the CDR3 with reference TRBV9 and TRBJ2-5 gives the whole variable domain DSGVTQTPKHLITATGQRVTLRCSPRSGDLSVYWYQQSLDQGLQFLIQYYNGEERAKGNILERFSAQQFPDLHSELNLSSLELGDSALYFCASSSNPSGSQNQETQYFGPGTRLLVL.

The V gene is TRBV7-9, the J gene TRBJ2-1, with D perhaps matching TRBD2 (7 bases). The germline V gene has CDR1 SEHNR and CDR2 FQNEAQ (reference sequence). The V end lost 8 bases, the J end lost 4 bases, and 18 bases lay between the germline ends. The CDR3 loop spans 15 amino acids. CDR3 nucleotides: TGTGCCAGCGAAGAGGGGGGGGGTCTTTACAATGAGCAGTTCTTC. This sequence encodes CASEEGGGLYNEQFF.

The rearrangement joins TRBV7-9 to TRBJ2-5, with a weak D call TRBD2 (6 bases). This CDR3 has 13 amino acids. The germline CDR1 and CDR2 sequences are SEHNR and FQNEAQ (reference sequence). The ends were cut back, 5 bases at V and 5 bases at J, with 12 bases in the middle. The CDR3 DNA reads TGTGCCAGCAGCCCTCCCGGGGGTGAGACCCAGTACTTC. Encoded protein: CASSPPGGETQYF.

CDR3 DNA sequence: TGTGCCAGCAGCTTGGTGTCCAGGTTGAACACTGAAGCTTTCTTT. It specifies CASSLVSRLNTEAFF. The chain has TRBV5-6 and TRBJ1-1; D unresolved. There are 15 residues in the CDR3. V was trimmed by 0 bases and J by 0 bases, leaving 9 bases between them. CDR1 and CDR2 from the germline V gene are SGHDT and YYEEEE.

This rearrangement joins TRBV30 to TRBJ1-2; D is unresolved. The CDR3 has 12 residues. The V end was cut by 4 bases, the J end by 4 bases, with 10 bases between. Germline assignment: CDR1 GTSNPN and CDR2 SVGIG (reference sequence). Written as DNA, the CDR3 is TGTGCCTGGAACTCCGGACTCTATGGCTACACCTTC. Translated, it gives CAWNSGLYGYTF.

The chain recombines TRBV7-2 with TRBJ1-5; 10 positions match TRBD1. V dropped 1 base and J dropped 6; count of bases not matched to a gene: 0. The CDR3 has 14 residues. Germline-derived CDR1 and CDR2 are SGHTA and FQGNSA. The DNA for the CDR3 is TGTGCCAGCAGCTTAGGACAGGGGGCTCAGCCCCAGCATTTT. It codes for CASSLGQGAQPQHF. Using reference TRBV7-2 and TRBJ1-5 for the parts outside the CDR3, the full variable domain is GAGVSQSPSNKVTEKGKDVELRCDPISGHTALYWYRQSLGQGLEFLIYFQGNSAPDKSGLPSDRFSAERTGGSVSTLTIQRTQQEDSAVYLCASSLGQGAQPQHFGDGTRLSIL.

The chain is built from TRBV4-1 and TRBJ2-2; 8 bases map to TRBD2. V was pared by 0 bases and J by 4 bases, with 4 bases of the junction left unmatched. Looked up from germline, CDR1 is MGHRA and CDR2 is YSYEKL. This CDR3 contains 16 residues. CDR3 nucleotides: TGCGCCAGCAGCCAAGATGGACTAGCAAGCACCGGGGAGCTGTTTTTT. As protein: CASSQDGLASTGELFF.

J is TRBJ2-1 and V is TRBV29-1; TRBD2 matches at 13 bases. Germline assignment: CDR1 SQVTM and CDR2 ANQGSEA. CDR3 size: 17 residues. V lost 5 bases and J lost 4; bases outside the gene matches: 11. DNA of the CDR3: TGCAGCGTTCCTCGGACTAGCGGGAGAGCTAATTACAATGAGCAGTTCTTC. Protein: CSVPRTSGRANYNEQFF.

The gene calls are TRBV6-5 and TRBJ2-7, with a tentative D call TRBD1 (6 bases). Germline assignment: CDR1 MNHEY and CDR2 SVGAGI. V shed 2 bases and J shed 3 bases, with 8 bases lying between them. The CDR3 has 13 residues. This chain's CDR3 is CASSYVDSYEQYV. CDR3 sequence (DNA): TGTGCCAGCAGTTACGTGGACAGCTACGAGCAGTACGTC.

The CDR3 coding sequence is TGCGCCAGCAGCCAGACTAGCGGGAGATTTAATGAGCAGTTCTTC. Translation: CASSQTSGRFNEQFF. V is TRBV5-1 and J is TRBJ2-1; the match to TRBD2 covers 12 bases. The germline CDR1 and CDR2 sequences are SGHRS and YFSETQ. Trimming cost V 4 bases and J 7 bases; bases outside gene matches: 6. This CDR3 has 15 residues.

The V gene is TRBV20-1, the J gene TRBJ2-1; no definite D call. The CDR3 has 11 residues. CDR1 and CDR2 from the germline V gene are DFQATT and SNEGSKA (reference sequence). V dropped 4 bases and J dropped 4 bases, with 5 bases sitting between them. The CDR3 region has the DNA TGCAGTGCTAAGCTATACAATGAGCAGTTCTTC. It is translated as CSAKLYNEQFF.

This chain connects TRBV14 to TRBJ2-5, with 10 positions matching TRBD2. The CDR3 is 14 residues long. The V gene's germline CDR1 is SGHDN and CDR2 FVKESK. J gave up 4 bases and V 4 bases, and 3 bases lay outside the gene matches. The CDR3 reads CASSRRLAGETQYF. CDR3 sequence (DNA): TGTGCCAGCAGCCGACGACTAGCGGGAGAGACCCAGTACTTC.

The chain carries TRBV2 and TRBJ2-1; 7 nucleotides agree with TRBD2. The CDR3 extends over 17 amino acids. The germline V gene has CDR1 SNHLY and CDR2 FYNNEI. The V and J ends lost 3 bases and 0 bases, in that order; junction bases with no gene match: 8. In DNA form, the CDR3 reads TGTGCCAGCAGTGAGACTAGCTATTTAAGCTCCTACAATGAGCAGTTCTTC. Protein product: CASSETSYLSSYNEQFF.

On this clone itself: One end of the junction fails to match germline, which may point to a read error. The rearrangement joins TRBV7-9 to TRBJ2-1, with 9 bases that match TRBD2. Per the germline V gene, CDR1 is SEHNR and CDR2 is FQNEAQ (reference sequence). The CDR3 extends over 16 amino acids. Here the CDR3 DNA reads TGTGCCAGCAGGTTAGCGGGAGTAAGAACCTACAATGAGCAGTTCTTC. Residues: CASRLAGVRTYNEQFF.

The chain combines TRBV30 with TRBJ1-2; D possibly corresponds to TRBD1 (5 bases). The germline CDR1 and CDR2 sequences are GTSNPN and SVGIG (reference sequence). CDR3 size: 16 residues. Trimming left V 0 bases short and J 2 bases short, with 16 bases between. The chain's CDR3 is CAWSVLAGRENYGYTF. The CDR3 bases are TGTGCCTGGAGTGTACTGGCAGGGCGGGAGAACTATGGCTACACCTTC.

The chain links TRBV11-3 to TRBJ2-1; TRBD2 matches at 9 bases. Germline V gene lookup returns CDR1 SGHNT and CDR2 YENEEA. This CDR3 is 17 amino acids long. With V trimmed by 5 bases and J by 12 bases, 20 bases remained unmatched. The CDR3 sequence: CASSPNTRAGGFWGQFF. CDR3 nucleotide sequence: TGTGCCAGCAGCCCCAATACTAGAGCGGGAGGATTCTGGGGGCAGTTCTTC.

The J gene is TRBJ2-7, the V gene TRBV7-9; 10 bases are shared with TRBD2. Germline-derived CDR1 and CDR2 are SEHNR and FQNEAQ (reference sequence). The CDR3 spans 14 residues. V dropped 5 bases and J dropped 2; count of bases not matched to a gene: 3. The CDR3 region has the DNA TGTGCCAGCAGCAGCGGGAGGGGCGCCTACGAGCAGTACGTC. As protein: CASSSGRGAYEQYV.

The J gene is TRBJ2-7, the V gene TRBV7-2, with 7 bases matching TRBD2. The V and J ends lost 2 bases and 0 bases, in that order; junction bases with no gene match: 4. The CDR3 spans 15 residues. Germline CDR1 reads SGHTA; CDR2 reads FQGNSA. The DNA for the CDR3 is TGTGCCAGCAGCTTATGGGGGGGTAACTCCTACGAGCAGTACTTC. Amino acid sequence: CASSLWGGNSYEQYF.

The chain combines TRBV6-5 with TRBJ2-5; TRBD2 is a possible D gene (6 bases). Germline CDR1 MNHEY, CDR2 SVGAGI. The V end lost 1 base, the J end lost 4 bases, and 16 bases lay between the germline ends. CDR3 length: 16 residues. The CDR3 is CASSYFGRGSGETQYF. In nucleotides, the CDR3 is TGTGCCAGCAGTTACTTCGGGAGAGGATCTGGAGAGACCCAGTACTTC.